Shown below are 4 T cell receptor beta chains from a single sample sequenced in a study of Graves' ophthalmopathy and Graves' hyperthyroidism. CDR3 regions of TCR beta were amplified from RNA transcripts. After a first-round RT-PCR with HTBI primers, a second-round multiplex PCR was run. TCRdb reanalysed the multiplex PCR reads using MiXCR and keeps one entry per CDR3 protein. The sample records around 660,000 distinct CDR3 sequences, about 41% being singletons. The sequenced sample was peripheral blood. All receptors derive from an adult man with Graves' ophthalmopathy.

CDR3 in amino acids: CASAELGAGYGYTF. The CDR3 DNA reads TGTGCCAGCGCGGAGCTGGGGGCGGGCTATGGCTACACCTTC. V usage is TRBV6-5 and J usage is TRBJ1-2, with D maybe TRBD1 (6 bases). The V end lost 8 bases, the J end lost 4 bases, and 17 bases lay between the germline ends. Per germline, CDR1 MNHEY and CDR2 SVGAGI. The CDR3 has 14 residues.

The rearrangement links TRBV7-9 to TRBJ2-5; no reliable D call. CDR3 size: 14 residues. V lost 5 bases, J lost 0 bases, and 10 bases lay in between. The germline CDR1 and CDR2 sequences are SEHNR and FQNEAQ (reference sequence). This CDR3 reads CASSVVTDQETQYF. The CDR3, as DNA: TGTGCCAGCAGCGTGGTTACAGACCAAGAGACCCAGTACTTC.

Only a few counts were recorded for this clonotype. The genes are TRBV6-1 and TRBJ1-3; D remains unclear. The germline V and J ends were trimmed by 5 bases and 0 bases, with 17 bases remaining between them. Germline values: CDR1 MNHNS, CDR2 SASEGT. There are 17 residues in the CDR3. CDR3 region: CASSYLSAGISGNTIYF. The CDR3 coding sequence is TGTGCCAGCAGTTACTTGAGTGCAGGTATCTCTGGAAACACCATATATTTT.

J is TRBJ1-4 and V is TRBV15, with a possible D match to TRBD1 (5 bases). The germline V and J ends were trimmed by 1 base and 8 bases, with 11 bases remaining between them. This CDR3 spans 14 amino acids. Germline values: CDR1 LNHNV, CDR2 YYDKDF (reference sequence). DNA for the CDR3: TGTGCCACCAGCAGAGTAGCGGGGCAGGAAAAACTGTTTTTT. It translates to CATSRVAGQEKLFF.